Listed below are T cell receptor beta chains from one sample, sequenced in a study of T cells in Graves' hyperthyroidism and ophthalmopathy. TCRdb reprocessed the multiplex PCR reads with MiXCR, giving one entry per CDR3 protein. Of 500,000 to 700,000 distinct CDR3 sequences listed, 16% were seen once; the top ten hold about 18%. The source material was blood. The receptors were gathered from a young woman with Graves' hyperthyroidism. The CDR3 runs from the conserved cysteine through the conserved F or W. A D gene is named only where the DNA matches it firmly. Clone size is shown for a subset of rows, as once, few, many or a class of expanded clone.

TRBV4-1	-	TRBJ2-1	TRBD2	TGCGCCAGCAGCCAAGGAAATCTAGCGGGTGCGGACAATGAGCAGTTCTTC	CASSQGNLAGADNEQFF
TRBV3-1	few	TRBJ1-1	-	TGTGCCAGCAGCCTCCCGGGAGACGGGGCTTTCTTT	CASSLPGDGAFF
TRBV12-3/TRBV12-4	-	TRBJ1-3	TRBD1	TGTGCCAGCAGTTTAGACAGGGGATTTGCTGGGAACACCATATATTTT	CASSLDRGFAGNTIYF
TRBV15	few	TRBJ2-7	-	TGTACCACCAGCAGAGATCGGGGCAGGGTCGAGGACGAGCAGTACTTC	CTTSRDRGRVEDEQYF
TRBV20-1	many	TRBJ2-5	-	TGCAGTGCGGGCCTCGTCCTTTCTGGGACCCAGTACTTC	CSAGLVLSGTQYF
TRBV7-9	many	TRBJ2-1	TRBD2	TGTGCCAGCAGCACTAGCGGGAAGGGGCAAGAGCAGTTCTTC	CASSTSGKGQEQFF
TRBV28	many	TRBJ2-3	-	TGTGCCAGCAGTCCATCGAGGAGGGGAGATACGCAGTATTTT	CASSPSRRGDTQYF
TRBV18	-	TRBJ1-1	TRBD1	TGTGCCAGCTCACCACGACGACAGGGGGGCATGAACACTGAAGCTTTCTTT	CASSPRRQGGMNTEAFF
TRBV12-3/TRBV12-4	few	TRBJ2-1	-	TGTGCCAGCGGGTCACTAGCGCAGGGGAATGAGCAGTTCTTC	CASGSLAQGNEQFF
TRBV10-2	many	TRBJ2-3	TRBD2	TGCGCCAGCAGTGCATACAGGACTAGCGGGATTCGAGATACGCAGTATTTT	CASSAYRTSGIRDTQYF
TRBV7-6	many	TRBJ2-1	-	TGTGCCAGCAGCACCGGGACCGATGAGCAGTTCTTC	CASSTGTDEQFF
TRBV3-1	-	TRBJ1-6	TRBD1	TGTGCCAGCACTCACAGGGGGGATTCACCCCTCCACTTT	CASTHRGDSPLHF
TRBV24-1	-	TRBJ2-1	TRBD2	TGTGCCACCAGTGAGACTGGGACTAGCGGGGTCAGTAATGAGCAGTTCTTC	CATSETGTSGVSNEQFF
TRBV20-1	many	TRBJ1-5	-	TGCAGTGCTACCCCACCGGTAGAAAGCAAAGTATTAGGGAGCAATCAGCCCCAGCATTTT	CSATPPVESKVLGSNQPQHF
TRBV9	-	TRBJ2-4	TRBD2	TGTGCCAGCAGCCACCCGAGGCGGGAGGGGAGTGGAAACATTCAGTACTTC	CASSHPRREGSGNIQYF
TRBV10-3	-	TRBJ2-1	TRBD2	TGTGCCATCAGTGATCGCATTTTGACTAGCGGGAGCTCCTACAATGAGCAGTTCTTC	CAISDRILTSGSSYNEQFF
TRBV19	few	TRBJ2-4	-	TGTGCCAGTAGTAGAGGGGCAGACATTCAGTACTTC	CASSRGADIQYF
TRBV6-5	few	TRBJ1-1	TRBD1	TGTGCCAGCAGTTACGGACAGGGGATCACTGAAGCTTTCTTT	CASSYGQGITEAFF
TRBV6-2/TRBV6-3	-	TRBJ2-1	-	TGTGCCAGCAGTGGCCGGGTTCGAGGAGACAATGAGCAGTTCTTC	CASSGRVRGDNEQFF
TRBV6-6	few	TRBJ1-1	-	TGTGCCAGCAGTTACTCAGACACTGAAACTTTCTTT	CASSYSDTETFF
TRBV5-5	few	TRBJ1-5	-	TGTGCCAGCAGCTTGAGGGGCACCACCAATTGGGGCAATCAGCCCCAGCATTTT	CASSLRGTTNWGNQPQHF
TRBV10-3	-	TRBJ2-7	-	TGTGCCATCAGTGAGTCGACGGGTTACGAGCAGTACTTC	CAISESTGYEQYF
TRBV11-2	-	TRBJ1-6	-	TGTGCCAGCAGCTCTACAAAGAACCCAGGGTACAGCTCCTATAATTCACCCCTCCACTTT	CASSSTKNPGYSSYNSPLHF
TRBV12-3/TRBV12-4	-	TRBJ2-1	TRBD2	TGTGCCAGCAGTCGAGAACTAGCGGGGAGCTCCTACAATGAGCAGTTCTTC	CASSRELAGSSYNEQFF
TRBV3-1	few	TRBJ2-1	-	TGTGCCAGCAGCCACTCACGGAGCTCCTACAATGAGCAGTTCTTC	CASSHSRSSYNEQFF
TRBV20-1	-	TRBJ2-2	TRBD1	TGCAGTGGTCAGGGGGCAGAAGCGAACACCGGGGAGCTGTTTTTT	CSGQGAEANTGELFF
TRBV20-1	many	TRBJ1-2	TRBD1	TGCAGTGCTCCCGGACAGGGCTATGGCTACACCTTC	CSAPGQGYGYTF
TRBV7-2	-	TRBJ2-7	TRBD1	TGTGCCAGCAGCCCCCCCAGACAGGGGGCCGACTACGAGCAGTACTTC	CASSPPRQGADYEQYF
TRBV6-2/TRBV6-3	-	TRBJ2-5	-	TGTGCCAGCAGTTACTCGGCGGGTATAGAGACCCAGTACTTC	CASSYSAGIETQYF
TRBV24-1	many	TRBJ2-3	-	TGTGCCACCAGTGACGCTAGCACAGATACGCAGTATTTT	CATSDASTDTQYF
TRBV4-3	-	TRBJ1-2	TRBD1	TGCGCCAGCAGCCAAGATCATGCAGGGGGTTATGGCTACACCTTC	CASSQDHAGGYGYTF
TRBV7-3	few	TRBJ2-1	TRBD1	TGTGCCAGCAGCAAATACAGGGGGGCAGACAATGAGCAGTTCTTC	CASSKYRGADNEQFF
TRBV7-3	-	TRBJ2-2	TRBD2	TGTGCCAGCAGCTTAACGGTAGCGGGGAGCGGGGAGCTGTTTTTT	CASSLTVAGSGELFF
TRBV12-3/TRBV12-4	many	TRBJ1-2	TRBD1	TGTGCCAGCAGTCCCCCGGACAGGGTAGGGGGCTACACCTTC	CASSPPDRVGGYTF
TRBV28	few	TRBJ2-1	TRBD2	TGTGCCAGCAGCCCCGGCTGGGCGGGAGGGCAGAGCGAGCAGTTCTTC	CASSPGWAGGQSEQFF
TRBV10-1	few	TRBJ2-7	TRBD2	TGCGCCAGCAGTAATACGGGACTAGCGGGAAGCTACGAGCAGTACTTC	CASSNTGLAGSYEQYF
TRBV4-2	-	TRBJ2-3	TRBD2	TGTGCCAGCAGCCTCCGGACTAGCGGGGGGGCAGGAGATACGCAGTATTTT	CASSLRTSGGAGDTQYF